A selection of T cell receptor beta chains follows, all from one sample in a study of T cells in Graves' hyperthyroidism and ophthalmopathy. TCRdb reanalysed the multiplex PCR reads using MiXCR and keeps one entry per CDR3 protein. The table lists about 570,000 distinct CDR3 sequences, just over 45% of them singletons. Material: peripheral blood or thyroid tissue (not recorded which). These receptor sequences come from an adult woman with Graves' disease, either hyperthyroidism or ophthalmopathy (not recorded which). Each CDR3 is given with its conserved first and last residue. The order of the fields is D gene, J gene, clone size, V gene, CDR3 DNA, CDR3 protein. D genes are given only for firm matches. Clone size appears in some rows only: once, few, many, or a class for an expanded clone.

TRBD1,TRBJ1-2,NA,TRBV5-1,TGCGCCAGCAGCTTGACCGACAGGGAGCCTGGCTACACCTTC,CASSLTDREPGYTF
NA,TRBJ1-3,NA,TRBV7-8,TGTGCCAGCAGCTTAGGGGGGGGGATCCTTGGAAACACCATATATTTT,CASSLGGGILGNTIYF
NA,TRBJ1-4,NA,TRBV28,TGTGCCAGCAGTTTAGGTCTAGCGGGAGCCGGGGAAAAACTGTTTTTT,CASSLGLAGAGEKLFF
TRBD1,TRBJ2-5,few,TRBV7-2,TGTGCCAGCAGCTTAGGGACAGGGCTTGAGACCCAGTACTTC,CASSLGTGLETQYF
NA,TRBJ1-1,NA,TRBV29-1,TGCAGCGTTGATATGGCAGGGCCGAACACTGAAGCTTTCTTT,CSVDMAGPNTEAFF
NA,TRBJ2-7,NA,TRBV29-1,TGTAGCGTTGAAGCAAGGGGCGCGGGAAAGCAGTACTTC,CSVEARGAGKQYF
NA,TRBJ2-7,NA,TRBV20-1,TGCAGTGCTTTAGCGTACGAGCAGTACTTC,CSALAYEQYF
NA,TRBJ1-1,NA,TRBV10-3,TGTGCCACTCACAGGGTGGAGAACACTGAAGCTTTCTTT,CATHRVENTEAFF
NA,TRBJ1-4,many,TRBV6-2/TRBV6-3,TGTGCCAGCACCGGAACAACTAATGAAAAACTGTTTTTT,CASTGTTNEKLFF
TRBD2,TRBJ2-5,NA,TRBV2,TGTGCCAGCAGTGGACAGCGGGGGGGTGAGACCCAGTACTTC,CASSGQRGGETQYF
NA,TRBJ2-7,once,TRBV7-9,TGTGCCAGCAGCCATTCAGCCGGGACGGAGACCTACGAGCAGTACTTC,CASSHSAGTETYEQYF
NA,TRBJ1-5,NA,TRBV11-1,TGTGCCAGCAGCTTAGCTGGCAGGGGTAGCAATCAGCCCCAGCATTTT,CASSLAGRGSNQPQHF
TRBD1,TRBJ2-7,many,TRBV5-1,TGCGCCAGCAGCTTGTTGGGACAGGGGTCTTCCTACGAGCAGTACTTC,CASSLLGQGSSYEQYF
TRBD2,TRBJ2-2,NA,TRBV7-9,TGTGCCAGCAGCGCCAGGGTAGCGGGAGAGAGCACCGGGGAGCTGTTTTTT,CASSARVAGESTGELFF
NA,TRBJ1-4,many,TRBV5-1,TGCGCCAGCAGCTTGGACCGATCGAACGAAAAACTGTTTTTT,CASSLDRSNEKLFF
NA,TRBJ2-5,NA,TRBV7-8,TGTGCCAGCAGCCCCGGCCAGGGGCCCCAAGAGACCCAGTACTTC,CASSPGQGPQETQYF
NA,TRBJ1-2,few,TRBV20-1,TGCAGTGCTTCTCGGGGGAGCTATGGCTACACCTTC,CSASRGSYGYTF